This passage covers 25 T cell receptor beta chains from one sample sequenced in a study of blood T cell repertoires in COVID-19. Libraries were prepared by immunoSEQ multiplex PCR; TCRdb keeps only in-frame clonotypes and omits some of them. The data contain approximately 240,000 clones, around 84% of them singletons. The specimen was peripheral blood. The source is a woman in her thirties or forties who had recovered from COVID-19.

This chain uses TRBV28 with TRBJ2-5; TRBD1 matches at 7 bases. The germline CDR1 and CDR2 sequences are MDHEN and SYDVKM. The CDR3 has 16 amino acids. The J segment lost 2 bases and the V segment lost 5 bases, leaving 11 bases of the junction unmatched. The CDR3 reads CASSRQLTGRQETQYF. CDR3 nucleotide sequence: TGTGCCAGCAGTCGGCAACTGACAGGGCGGCAAGAGACCCAGTACTTC.

The chain recombines TRBV5-5 with TRBJ1-2; 8 nucleotides match TRBD1. V was pared by 1 base and J by 4 bases, with 6 bases of the junction left unmatched. This CDR3 is built from 15 residues. Germline CDR1 SGHKS, CDR2 YYEKEE (reference sequence). The CDR3 DNA is TGTGCCAGCAGCTTGCAGCAGGGGGCACTCTATGGCTACACCTTC. This encodes CASSLQQGALYGYTF.

The J gene is TRBJ1-2, the V gene TRBV19; D possibly corresponds to TRBD1 (5 bases). V lost 6 bases to trimming and J lost 8 bases, with 25 bases between them. The V gene's germline CDR1 is LNHDA and CDR2 SQIVND (reference sequence). This CDR3 comprises 16 residues. The CDR3 sequence: CASRTEGLPKTRGYTF. The CDR3 region has the DNA TGTGCCAGTAGAACGGAGGGGCTGCCGAAAACGAGGGGCTACACCTTC.

The gene calls are TRBV5-6 and TRBJ2-3; D not certain. In germline, CDR1 is SGHDT, CDR2 YYEEEE. Trimming took off 3 bases at V and 3 bases at J, with 8 bases between the two ends. The CDR3 is made up of 13 amino acids. The CDR3: CASSSLETDTQYF. CDR3 in DNA: TGTGCCAGCAGCTCTTTGGAGACAGATACGCAGTATTTT.

The chain joins TRBV6-6 to TRBJ2-7; tentatively, D is TRBD1 (6 bases). Germline CDR1 and CDR2: MNHNY and SVGAGI (reference sequence). The CDR3 has 13 amino acids. The V end was cut by 4 bases, the J end by 3 bases, with 10 bases between. The CDR3: CASSWARGYEQYF. In DNA, the CDR3 is TGTGCCAGCAGTTGGGCCAGGGGCTACGAGCAGTACTTC.

This rearrangement joins TRBV5-1 to TRBJ2-5; 11 bases fit TRBD1. CDR3 length: 16 residues. Germline-derived CDR1 and CDR2 are SGHRS and YFSETQ. V was pared by 5 bases and J by 4 bases, with 10 bases of the junction left unmatched. This CDR3 reads CASRQRTGGAAETQYF. In nucleotides, the CDR3 is TGCGCCAGCAGACAACGGACAGGGGGCGCGGCAGAGACCCAGTACTTC.

J is TRBJ1-5 and V is TRBV19, with D perhaps TRBD1 (5 bases). Germline lookup yields CDR1 LNHDA and CDR2 SQIVND (reference sequence). The V gene lost 2 bases and the J gene lost 5 bases, with 16 bases spanning the gap. The CDR3 has 16 amino acids. The CDR3 bases are TGTGCCAGTAGTATACAAGGGGTAGGCAATTATCAGCCCCAGCATTTT. Protein product: CASSIQGVGNYQPQHF.

In this sample, this clone turned up a few times. The J gene is TRBJ1-4, the V gene TRBV28, with D possibly TRBD1 on 5 matching bases. This CDR3 is built from 12 residues. Germline V gene sequence: CDR1 MDHEN, CDR2 SYDVKM. V gave up 10 bases and J gave up 8 bases, with 14 bases separating them. The CDR3 coding sequence is TGTGCCACCAGGTGGGGGGGGGAAAAACTGTTTTTT. Translated, it gives CATRWGGEKLFF. The variable domain in full, completed from reference TRBV28 and TRBJ1-4, reads DVKVTQSSRYLVKRTGEKVFLECVQDMDHENMFWYRQDPGLGLRLIYFSYDVKMKEKGDIPEGYSVSREKKERFSLILESASTNQTSMYLCATRWGGEKLFFGSGTQLSVL.

This rearrangement joins TRBV30 to TRBJ1-6; no firm D call. The CDR3 is 15 residues long. Per germline, CDR1 GTSNPN and CDR2 SVGIG (reference sequence). The V and J ends lost 0 bases and 2 bases respectively, with 8 bases between them. The CDR3 region is CAWSVQTTYNSPLHF. DNA of the CDR3: TGTGCCTGGAGTGTACAAACTACCTATAATTCACCCCTCCACTTT. Full variable domain (outside the CDR3, taken from reference TRBV30 and TRBJ1-6): SQTIHQWPATLVQPVGSPLSLECTVEGTSNPNLYWYRQAAGRGLQLLFYSVGIGQISSEVPQNLSASRPQDRQFILSSKKLLLSDSGFYLCAWSVQTTYNSPLHFGNGTRLTVT.

The J gene is TRBJ1-6, the V gene TRBV5-1; 7 positions match TRBD1. CDR3 length equals 15 residues. J lost 10 bases, V lost 7 bases, and 14 bases had no gene match. CDR1 and CDR2 from the germline V gene are SGHRS and YFSETQ. This chain's CDR3 is CASCPFQGGDSPLHF. As DNA, the CDR3 is TGCGCCAGCTGCCCGTTTCAAGGGGGCGACTCACCCCTCCACTTT.

The chain recombines TRBV5-1 with TRBJ2-5; no firm D call. This CDR3 comprises 15 residues. The germline gives CDR1 SGHRS, CDR2 YFSETQ. With 0 bases removed from V and 5 bases from J, the gap between germline ends came to 14 bases. CDR3 loop: CASSLAPNSIETQYF. In DNA form, the CDR3 reads TGCGCCAGCAGCTTGGCCCCCAACTCCATCGAGACCCAGTACTTC.

The V call is TRBV30, the J call TRBJ1-5, with D uncertain. V shed 3 bases and J shed 2 bases, with 8 bases lying between them. The CDR3 sequence is 13 residues long. Germline CDR1 and CDR2: GTSNPN and SVGIG (reference sequence). The CDR3 DNA is TGTGCCTGGAGGACAAGTGGCAATCAGCCCCAGCATTTT. Its protein product is CAWRTSGNQPQHF.

The chain is built from TRBV18 and TRBJ2-7, with TRBD2 matching 7 bases. Per the germline V gene, CDR1 is KGHSH and CDR2 is LQKENI. The CDR3 has 19 residues. With V trimmed by 3 bases and J by 0 bases, 17 bases remained unmatched. The CDR3, as DNA: TGTGCCAGCTCACCCACCCGAGGAATCGCGGGGGTTACCTCCTACGAGCAGTACTTC. It yields the protein CASSPTRGIAGVTSYEQYF.

The chain couples TRBV10-3 to TRBJ1-2; 10 bases map to TRBD1. V lost 8 bases, J lost 6 bases, and 9 bases stayed unmatched. The CDR3 loop spans 14 amino acids. Germline V gene data show CDR1 as ENHRY and CDR2 as SYGVKD. DNA of the CDR3: TGTGCCATCGGAGACAGGGGGCCGGGAGATGGCTACACCTTC. It codes for CAIGDRGPGDGYTF.

The gene calls are TRBV19 and TRBJ1-2; D is possibly TRBD1 (5 bases). Germline values: CDR1 LNHDA, CDR2 SQIVND (reference sequence). This CDR3 region has 15 residues. The V and J ends lost 5 bases and 2 bases respectively, with 15 bases between them. CDR3 sequence: CASSSLQDWNYGYTF. The CDR3 nucleotides are TGTGCCAGTAGTTCCTTACAGGATTGGAACTATGGCTACACCTTC.

The chain uses TRBV5-4 and TRBJ1-1, with a tentative D call TRBD1 (6 bases). Germline CDR1 reads SGHNT; CDR2 reads YYREEE (reference sequence). Trimming stripped 0 bases from V and 3 bases from J, with 12 bases between. The CDR3 is made up of 15 amino acids. DNA for the CDR3: TGTGCCAGCAGCTTGGCAGGGGCGCAGGACACTGAAGCTTTCTTT. Residues: CASSLAGAQDTEAFF.

The chain combines TRBV7-2 with TRBJ2-5, with a tentative D call TRBD2 (5 bases). The V gene lost 3 bases and the J gene lost 0 bases, with 17 bases spanning the gap. Germline loops: CDR1 SGHTA, CDR2 FQGNSA. CDR3 length: 17 residues. The CDR3 DNA reads as TGTGCCAGCAGCTTGCGAGGACTCGCCTTGTACCAAGAGACCCAGTACTTC. The encoded protein is CASSLRGLALYQETQYF.

V gene TRBV2 combines with J gene TRBJ1-2, with 7 nucleotides matching TRBD1. The CDR3 runs 13 residues. The germline V gene has CDR1 SNHLY and CDR2 FYNNEI. V lost 8 bases, J lost 5 bases, and 8 bases stayed unmatched. This CDR3 reads CASHDRDRYGYTF. CDR3 bases: TGTGCCAGCCATGACAGGGATAGATATGGCTACACCTTC.

V usage is TRBV5-1 and J usage is TRBJ1-1; D is perhaps TRBD1 (6 bases). This CDR3 is 15 amino acids long. V gave up 4 bases and J gave up 6 bases, with 19 bases separating them. CDR1 and CDR2 from the germline V gene are SGHRS and YFSETQ. For the CDR3, the DNA is TGCGCCAGCAGCCCGGGGTGGGAGGGGGTTGCTGAAGCTTTCTTT. This sequence encodes CASSPGWEGVAEAFF.

This chain links TRBV7-2 with TRBJ1-1, with TRBD1 matching 7 bases. V lost 5 bases, J lost 3 bases, and 6 bases stayed unmatched. Germline V gives CDR1 SGHTA, CDR2 FQGNSA. There are 14 residues in the CDR3. The CDR3 protein is CASSPWDSHTEAFF. In nucleotides, the CDR3 is TGTGCCAGCAGCCCGTGGGACAGCCACACTGAAGCTTTCTTT.

The chain recombines TRBV11-3 with TRBJ2-3; a possible D gene is TRBD2 (5 bases). CDR1 SGHNT and CDR2 YENEEA come from the germline V gene. V was shortened by 3 bases and J by 5 bases, with 9 bases between the two germline ends. The CDR3 runs to 13 residues. The DNA of the CDR3 is TGTGCCAGCAGCTTGCTAGCTGTAGATACGCAGTATTTT. Its translation: CASSLLAVDTQYF.

In DNA form, the CDR3 reads TGTGCCAGCAGTTACTCGGGAGGGGCCGCCAAAAACATTCAGTACTTC. It specifies CASSYSGGAAKNIQYF. The V and J genes are TRBV6-6 and TRBJ2-4, with 7 bases that match TRBD2. J gave up 1 base and V 0 bases, and 3 bases lay outside the gene matches. CDR1 is MNHNY and CDR2 is SVGAGI in the germline V gene (reference sequence). The CDR3 length is 16 residues.

This clone was seen a few times. This sequence joins TRBV5-4 and TRBJ2-5; 11 nucleotides align to TRBD2. V was pared by 4 bases and J by 0 bases, with 8 bases of the junction left unmatched. The CDR3 contains 17 residues. Germline values: CDR1 SGHNT, CDR2 YYREEE (reference sequence). The CDR3 region has the DNA TGTGCCAGCAGCCCGGGACTAGCGGATTACTACCAAGAGACCCAGTACTTC. Amino acids: CASSPGLADYYQETQYF.

This sequence joins TRBV10-3 and TRBJ2-1; 12 nucleotides align to TRBD2. CDR3 size: 15 residues. Germline-derived CDR1 and CDR2 are ENHRY and SYGVKD. V shed 3 bases and J 11 bases; nucleotides not matched to a gene: 8. The CDR3 protein is CAISDLAGGLGKQFF. CDR3 in DNA: TGTGCCATCAGTGACCTAGCGGGGGGGCTCGGTAAGCAGTTCTTC.

The chain has TRBV2 and TRBJ2-7; TRBD1 agrees at 9 bases. This CDR3 contains 15 residues. The V and J ends lost 4 bases and 0 bases, in that order; junction bases with no gene match: 4. Germline assignment: CDR1 SNHLY and CDR2 FYNNEI. DNA for the CDR3: TGTGCCAGCAGTGTTTGGGGACAGGGCTCCTACGAGCAGTACTTC. It specifies CASSVWGQGSYEQYF.